Listed below are T cell receptor beta chains from one sample, sequenced in a study of T cell changes during pregnancy in multiple sclerosis. TCRdb's table, derived via immunoSEQ multiplex PCR, lists solely in-frame clones and lacks some. The sample holds about 53,000 clones, 90% seen once. This sample comprised CD8+ T cells from peripheral blood mononuclear cells, obtained before pregnancy. These receptors were collected from a female donor with multiple sclerosis, enrolled in a pregnancy study. Both conserved end residues are part of each CDR3. A D gene is named only where the DNA matches it firmly. Where a row states a size, it is once, few, many or the class of an expanded clone; other rows omit it.

DNA: TGTGCCAGCAGCCAGGACCTGGGGGGTGGGGAGCAGTTCTTC
CDR3: CASSQDLGGGEQFF
size: .
D: .
V: TRBV4-2
J: TRBJ2-1

DNA: TGTGCCAGCAGCCAGGGACAGTTCAATCAGCCCCAGCATTTT
CDR3: CASSQGQFNQPQHF
size: .
D: TRBD1
V: TRBV9
J: TRBJ1-5

DNA: TGTGCCACCAGCAGAGATAGCGGGGGCAGCTACGAGCAGTACTTC
CDR3: CATSRDSGGSYEQYF
size: .
D: TRBD2
V: TRBV15
J: TRBJ2-7

DNA: TGTGCCAGCAGCGTAGGGCTAGCGGGGGGGAGCACCGGGGAGCTGTTTTTT
CDR3: CASSVGLAGGSTGELFF
size: .
D: TRBD2
V: TRBV9
J: TRBJ2-2

DNA: TGTGCCAGCAGTTACGCAGCGGGGGAGTCCTACGAGCAGTACTTC
CDR3: CASSYAAGESYEQYF
size: few
D: TRBD2
V: TRBV6-5
J: TRBJ2-7

DNA: TGTGCCAGCAGTTACGTCCAGTCCACTAACTATGGCTACACCTTC
CDR3: CASSYVQSTNYGYTF
size: once
D: .
V: TRBV6-6
J: TRBJ1-2

DNA: TGCGCCAGCAGCCAAGACGGGAGTAGTAATGAAAAACTGTTTTTT
CDR3: CASSQDGSSNEKLFF
size: .
D: .
V: TRBV4-3
J: TRBJ1-4

DNA: TGTGCCAGCAGCGTAGGGGGAGCAACTAATGAAAAACTGTTTTTT
CDR3: CASSVGGATNEKLFF
size: .
D: .
V: TRBV9
J: TRBJ1-4

DNA: TGTGCCAGCAGCTCGGTACAGGGGGCAAATGAAAAACTGTTTTTT
CDR3: CASSSVQGANEKLFF
size: .
D: TRBD1
V: TRBV7-9
J: TRBJ1-4

DNA: TGTGCCAGCAGCCCGAAGGGGGCGAATGGCTACACCTTC
CDR3: CASSPKGANGYTF
size: .
D: TRBD1
V: TRBV5-6
J: TRBJ1-2

DNA: TGCGCCAGCAGCATGACAGGGGGGATCGGTGAGCAGTTCTTC
CDR3: CASSMTGGIGEQFF
size: large
D: TRBD1
V: TRBV10-1
J: TRBJ2-1

DNA: TGCAGAGCGGGACAGGGGAACACTGAAGCTTTCTTT
CDR3: CRAGQGNTEAFF
size: .
D: TRBD1
V: TRBV29-1
J: TRBJ1-1

DNA: TGTGCCAGTAGTACCAAGGAATCGGGCCCCCGGGGTCGCTACACCTTC
CDR3: CASSTKESGPRGRYTF
size: .
D: .
V: TRBV19
J: TRBJ1-2

DNA: TGTGCCAGCAGCCTGGGACAGGGGATTCAGCCCCAGCATTTT
CDR3: CASSLGQGIQPQHF
size: once
D: TRBD1
V: TRBV5-6
J: TRBJ1-5

DNA: TGTGCCAGCAGCTTAGGCCAGGGGGCCACCGGGGAGCTGTTTTTT
CDR3: CASSLGQGATGELFF
size: .
D: TRBD1
V: TRBV7-9
J: TRBJ2-2

DNA: TGTGCCAGCAGTGCCGGACAGGCCTTTGGCTACACCTTC
CDR3: CASSAGQAFGYTF
size: .
D: TRBD1
V: TRBV9
J: TRBJ1-2

DNA: TGTGCCAGCAGCGCCCAGGGAACTGAAGCTTTCTTT
CDR3: CASSAQGTEAFF
size: .
D: .
V: TRBV5-4
J: TRBJ1-1

DNA: TGTGCCAGCAGCAAATCGGGCAGCGGGAGTCCCTACGAGCAGTACTTC
CDR3: CASSKSGSGSPYEQYF
size: .
D: .
V: TRBV21-1
J: TRBJ2-7

DNA: TGTGCCAGCAGCTTAGGGACAGGGACCCACGAGCAGTACTTC
CDR3: CASSLGTGTHEQYF
size: .
D: TRBD1
V: TRBV11-2
J: TRBJ2-7

DNA: TGTGCCAGCAGCCAACTCAATTCAGGGGGTTCGAACACTGAAGCTTTCTTT
CDR3: CASSQLNSGGSNTEAFF
size: .
D: TRBD1
V: TRBV4-2
J: TRBJ1-1

DNA: TGCAGGCGGGAGAACACCGGGGAGCTGTTTTTT
CDR3: CRRENTGELFF
size: .
D: .
V: TRBV29-1
J: TRBJ2-2

DNA: TGTGCCATATTAGGCCCCGCAGGGCGCACTAACTATGGCTACACCTTC
CDR3: CAILGPAGRTNYGYTF
size: .
D: .
V: TRBV2
J: TRBJ1-2

DNA: TGTGCCAGCAGCGATCAGGGGTTTAATGGCTACACCTTC
CDR3: CASSDQGFNGYTF
size: .
D: .
V: TRBV9
J: TRBJ1-2

DNA: TGTGCCAGCAGCCCCCCCGGACAGGACTATGGCTACACCTTC
CDR3: CASSPPGQDYGYTF
size: .
D: TRBD1
V: TRBV11-2
J: TRBJ1-2